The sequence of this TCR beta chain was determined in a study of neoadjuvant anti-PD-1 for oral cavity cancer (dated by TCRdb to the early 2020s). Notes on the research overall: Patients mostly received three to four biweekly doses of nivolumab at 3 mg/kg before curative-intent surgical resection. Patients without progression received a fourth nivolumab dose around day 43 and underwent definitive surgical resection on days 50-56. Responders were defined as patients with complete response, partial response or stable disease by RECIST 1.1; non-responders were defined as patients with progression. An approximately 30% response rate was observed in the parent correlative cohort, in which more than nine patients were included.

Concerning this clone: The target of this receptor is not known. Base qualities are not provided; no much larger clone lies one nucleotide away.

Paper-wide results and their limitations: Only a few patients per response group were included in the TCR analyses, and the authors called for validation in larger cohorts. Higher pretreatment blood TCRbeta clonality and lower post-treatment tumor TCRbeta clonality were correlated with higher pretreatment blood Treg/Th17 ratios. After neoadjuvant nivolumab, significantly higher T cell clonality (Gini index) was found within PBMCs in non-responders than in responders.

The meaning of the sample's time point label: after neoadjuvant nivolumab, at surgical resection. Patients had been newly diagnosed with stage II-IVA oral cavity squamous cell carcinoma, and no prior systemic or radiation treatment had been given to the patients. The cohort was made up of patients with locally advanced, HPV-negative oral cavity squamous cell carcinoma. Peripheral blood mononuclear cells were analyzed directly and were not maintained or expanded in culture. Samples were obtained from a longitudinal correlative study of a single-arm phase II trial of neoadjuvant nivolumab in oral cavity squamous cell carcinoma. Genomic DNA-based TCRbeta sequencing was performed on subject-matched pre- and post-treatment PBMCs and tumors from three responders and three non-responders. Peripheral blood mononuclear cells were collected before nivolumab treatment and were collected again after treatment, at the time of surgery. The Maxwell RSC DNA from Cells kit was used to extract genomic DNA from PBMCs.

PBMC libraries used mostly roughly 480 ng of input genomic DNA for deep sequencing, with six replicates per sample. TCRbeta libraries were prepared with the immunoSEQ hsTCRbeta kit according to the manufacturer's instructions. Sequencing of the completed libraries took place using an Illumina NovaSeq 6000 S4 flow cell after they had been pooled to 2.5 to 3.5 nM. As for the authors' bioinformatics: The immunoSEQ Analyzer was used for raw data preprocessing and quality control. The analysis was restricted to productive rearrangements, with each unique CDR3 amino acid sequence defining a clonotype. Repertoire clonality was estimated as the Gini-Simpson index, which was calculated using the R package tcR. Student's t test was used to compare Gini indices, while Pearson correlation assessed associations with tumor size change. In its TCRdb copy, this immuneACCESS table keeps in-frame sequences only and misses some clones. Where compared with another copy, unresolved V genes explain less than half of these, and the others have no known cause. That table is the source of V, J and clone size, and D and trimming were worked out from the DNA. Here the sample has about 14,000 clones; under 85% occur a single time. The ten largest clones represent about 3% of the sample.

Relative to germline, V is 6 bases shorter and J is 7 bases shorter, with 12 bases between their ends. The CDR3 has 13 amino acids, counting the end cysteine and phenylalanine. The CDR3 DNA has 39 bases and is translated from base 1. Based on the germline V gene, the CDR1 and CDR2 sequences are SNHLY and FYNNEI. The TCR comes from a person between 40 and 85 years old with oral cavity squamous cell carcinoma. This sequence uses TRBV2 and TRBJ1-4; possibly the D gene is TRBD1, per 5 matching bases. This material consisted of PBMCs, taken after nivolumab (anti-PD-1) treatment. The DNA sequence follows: TGTGCCAGCAGCGCGTCGGGGGTTGAAAAACTGTTTTTT. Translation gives CASSASGVEKLFF.